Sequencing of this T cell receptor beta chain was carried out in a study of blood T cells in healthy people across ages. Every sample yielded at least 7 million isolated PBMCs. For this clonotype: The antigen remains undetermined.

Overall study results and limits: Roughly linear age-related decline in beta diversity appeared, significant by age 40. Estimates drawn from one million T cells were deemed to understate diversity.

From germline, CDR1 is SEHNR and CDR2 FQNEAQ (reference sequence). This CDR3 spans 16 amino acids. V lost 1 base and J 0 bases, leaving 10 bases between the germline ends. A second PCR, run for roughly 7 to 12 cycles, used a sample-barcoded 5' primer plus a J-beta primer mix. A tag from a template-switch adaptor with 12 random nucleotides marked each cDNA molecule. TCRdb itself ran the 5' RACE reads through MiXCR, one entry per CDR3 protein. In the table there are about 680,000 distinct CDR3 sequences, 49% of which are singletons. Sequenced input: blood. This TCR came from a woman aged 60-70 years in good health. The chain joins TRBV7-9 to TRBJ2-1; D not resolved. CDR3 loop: CASSLGGSSSYNEQFF. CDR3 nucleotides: TGTGCCAGCAGCTTAGGTGGATCGAGCTCCTACAATGAGCAGTTCTTC.